This is a list of T cell receptor beta chains from one sample in a study of shared clonotypes between healthy human individuals. Generated by immunoSEQ multiplex PCR, the TCRdb table keeps only in-frame clones and is missing some. The sample lists hundreds of thousands of clones, 80% to 95% seen once, with approximately 25% in the top ten. Sequenced input: naive CD8+ T cells sorted from blood. The receptor source for this set is a man younger than 40 in good health. Both conserved end residues are part of each CDR3. The D gene is left open where the match is weak. Size values are once, few and many counts, or a class for expanded clones, and some rows have none.

D gene: TRBD2; clone size: NA; CDR3 length: 16; V gene: TRBV7-9; J gene: TRBJ2-3; CDR3 DNA: TGTGCCAGCAGCTTAGGTGCGGGAGGGCCCTCAGCTACGCAGTATTTT; CDR3 protein: CASSLGAGGPSATQYF
D gene: NA; clone size: once; CDR3 length: 12; V gene: TRBV7-9; J gene: TRBJ2-7; CDR3 DNA: TGTGCCAGCAGCCCCAGCTCCTACGAGCAGTACTTC; CDR3 protein: CASSPSSYEQYF
D gene: NA; clone size: NA; CDR3 length: 12; V gene: TRBV7-9; J gene: TRBJ1-3; CDR3 DNA: TGTGCCAGCAGCTTTAGGGCGCACACCATATATTTT; CDR3 protein: CASSFRAHTIYF
D gene: NA; clone size: once; CDR3 length: 13; V gene: TRBV11-3; J gene: TRBJ2-3; CDR3 DNA: TGTGCCAGCAGCGACTCCTACACAGATACGCAGTATTTT; CDR3 protein: CASSDSYTDTQYF
D gene: TRBD1; clone size: NA; CDR3 length: 15; V gene: TRBV5-1; J gene: TRBJ1-1; CDR3 DNA: TGCGCCAGCAGCTTGCTGTCCCAGGGGGTCGCTGAAGCTTTCTTT; CDR3 protein: CASSLLSQGVAEAFF
D gene: TRBD1; clone size: NA; CDR3 length: 16; V gene: TRBV7-6; J gene: TRBJ1-3; CDR3 DNA: TGTGCCAGCAGCATTTACCGGGACAGCTCTGGAAACACCATATATTTT; CDR3 protein: CASSIYRDSSGNTIYF
D gene: TRBD1; clone size: NA; CDR3 length: 18; V gene: TRBV7-9; J gene: TRBJ2-6; CDR3 DNA: TGTGCCAGCAGTTTACCGGGACAGGGGGCGACTGGGGCCAACGTCCTGACTTTC; CDR3 protein: CASSLPGQGATGANVLTF
D gene: NA; clone size: NA; CDR3 length: 16; V gene: TRBV15; J gene: TRBJ2-2; CDR3 DNA: TGTGCCACCAGCAGAGTGGGGGAGGCGAACACCGGGGAGCTGTTTTTT; CDR3 protein: CATSRVGEANTGELFF
D gene: TRBD1; clone size: few; CDR3 length: 14; V gene: TRBV19; J gene: TRBJ2-7; CDR3 DNA: TGTGCCAGTAGCTCCGGGACAGGGACCTACGAGCAGTACTTC; CDR3 protein: CASSSGTGTYEQYF
D gene: NA; clone size: NA; CDR3 length: 13; V gene: TRBV29-1; J gene: TRBJ2-7; CDR3 DNA: TGCAGCGTTGAGGAGACAGGCGCCTACGAGCAGTACTTC; CDR3 protein: CSVEETGAYEQYF
D gene: NA; clone size: NA; CDR3 length: 13; V gene: TRBV19; J gene: TRBJ2-7; CDR3 DNA: TGTGCCAGTAGTGTAGCGGAGGCCTACGAGCAGTACTTC; CDR3 protein: CASSVAEAYEQYF
D gene: NA; clone size: NA; CDR3 length: 15; V gene: TRBV6-5; J gene: TRBJ2-1; CDR3 DNA: TGTGCCAGCAGTTATGGGCCCCGAAACTACAATGAGCAGTTCTTC; CDR3 protein: CASSYGPRNYNEQFF
D gene: NA; clone size: NA; CDR3 length: 15; V gene: TRBV27; J gene: TRBJ2-1; CDR3 DNA: TGTGCCAGCAGTTTACGGCTAGCCTCTTACAATGAGCAGTTCTTC; CDR3 protein: CASSLRLASYNEQFF
D gene: NA; clone size: NA; CDR3 length: 15; V gene: TRBV9; J gene: TRBJ1-1; CDR3 DNA: TGTGCCAGCAGCGTAGGAGCAGGGACGAACACTGAAGCTTTCTTT; CDR3 protein: CASSVGAGTNTEAFF
D gene: NA; clone size: NA; CDR3 length: 11; V gene: TRBV20-1; J gene: TRBJ1-3; CDR3 DNA: TGCAGTGCTACGGACGGAAACACCATATATTTT; CDR3 protein: CSATDGNTIYF
D gene: TRBD1; clone size: once; CDR3 length: 17; V gene: TRBV9; J gene: TRBJ2-1; CDR3 DNA: TGTGCCAGCAGCGGCAACAGGGGGGACTTCCAACGGGATGAGCAGTTCTTC; CDR3 protein: CASSGNRGDFQRDEQFF
D gene: NA; clone size: NA; CDR3 length: 15; V gene: TRBV28; J gene: TRBJ2-7; CDR3 DNA: TGTGCCAGCAGATTGTCGCGGGGGCCACTCTACGAGCAGTACTTC; CDR3 protein: CASRLSRGPLYEQYF
D gene: TRBD1; clone size: NA; CDR3 length: 17; V gene: TRBV11-2; J gene: TRBJ2-1; CDR3 DNA: TGTGCCAGCAGCTTAGGAAAGACAGGGAGAGAGTACAATGAGCAGTTCTTC; CDR3 protein: CASSLGKTGREYNEQFF
D gene: NA; clone size: once; CDR3 length: 15; V gene: TRBV15; J gene: TRBJ2-3; CDR3 DNA: TGTGCCACCAGCAGAGAGGCAGGGCGCACAGATACGCAGTATTTT; CDR3 protein: CATSREAGRTDTQYF
D gene: TRBD2; clone size: NA; CDR3 length: 17; V gene: TRBV2; J gene: TRBJ2-3; CDR3 DNA: TGTGCCAGCAGGCCCATTGTTAGCGGGAGGAGCACAGATACGCAGTATTTT; CDR3 protein: CASRPIVSGRSTDTQYF
D gene: NA; clone size: NA; CDR3 length: 15; V gene: TRBV5-6; J gene: TRBJ2-5; CDR3 DNA: TGTGCCAGCAGCTTGGTTAGCGCAGACGGAGAGACCCAGTACTTC; CDR3 protein: CASSLVSADGETQYF
D gene: NA; clone size: many; CDR3 length: 14; V gene: TRBV27; J gene: TRBJ1-4; CDR3 DNA: TGTGCCAGCAGTTTGCTTGGGGGCGAGGAGGAACTGTTTTTT; CDR3 protein: CASSLLGGEEELFF
D gene: NA; clone size: NA; CDR3 length: 14; V gene: TRBV7-2; J gene: TRBJ1-2; CDR3 DNA: TGTGCCAGCAGCGCCTTTTTTTTGGACTATGGCTACACCTTC; CDR3 protein: CASSAFFLDYGYTF
D gene: NA; clone size: NA; CDR3 length: 11; V gene: TRBV25-1; J gene: TRBJ1-2; CDR3 DNA: TGTGCCAGCAGTGGCGCACCCGGCTACACCTTC; CDR3 protein: CASSGAPGYTF
D gene: NA; clone size: once; CDR3 length: 13; V gene: TRBV5-6; J gene: TRBJ1-2; CDR3 DNA: TGTGCCAGCAGCTTGGGGGGACCTCTGGGCTACACCTTC; CDR3 protein: CASSLGGPLGYTF
D gene: NA; clone size: NA; CDR3 length: 13; V gene: TRBV6-5; J gene: TRBJ2-5; CDR3 DNA: TGTGCCAGCAGCCTCAGACATTGGGAGACCCAGTACTTC; CDR3 protein: CASSLRHWETQYF
D gene: TRBD2; clone size: few; CDR3 length: 13; V gene: TRBV7-9; J gene: TRBJ2-2; CDR3 DNA: TGTGCCAGCATTCAAATAGCGGGCGGGGAGCTGTTTTTT; CDR3 protein: CASIQIAGGELFF
D gene: NA; clone size: NA; CDR3 length: 14; V gene: TRBV28; J gene: TRBJ2-3; CDR3 DNA: TGTGCCAGCAGTACCCGTCCTAGCACAGATACGCAGTATTTT; CDR3 protein: CASSTRPSTDTQYF
D gene: NA; clone size: many; CDR3 length: 17; V gene: TRBV19; J gene: TRBJ2-1; CDR3 DNA: TGTGCCAGTAGCCCGTCCCTCGGGGGATCTACCTACAATGAGCAGTTCTTC; CDR3 protein: CASSPSLGGSTYNEQFF
D gene: TRBD2; clone size: NA; CDR3 length: 18; V gene: TRBV9; J gene: TRBJ2-2; CDR3 DNA: TGTGCCAGCAGCCCGACGGGACTAACCTCTGCGAACACCGGGGAGCTGTTTTTT; CDR3 protein: CASSPTGLTSANTGELFF
D gene: NA; clone size: NA; CDR3 length: 15; V gene: TRBV27; J gene: TRBJ2-2; CDR3 DNA: TGTGCCAGCAGTCCGAGGCGGCCTTACACCGGGGAGCTGTTTTTT; CDR3 protein: CASSPRRPYTGELFF
D gene: NA; clone size: NA; CDR3 length: 16; V gene: TRBV7-8; J gene: TRBJ2-1; CDR3 DNA: TGTGCCAGCAGCTGGTCCCCACAGGGAGGAGGCAATGAGCAGTTCTTC; CDR3 protein: CASSWSPQGGGNEQFF
D gene: TRBD1; clone size: few; CDR3 length: 14; V gene: TRBV11-2; J gene: TRBJ2-7; CDR3 DNA: TGTGCCAGCAGCTTAGGGACAGGGGCCTACGAGCAGTACTTC; CDR3 protein: CASSLGTGAYEQYF
D gene: TRBD1; clone size: NA; CDR3 length: 16; V gene: TRBV5-1; J gene: TRBJ2-1; CDR3 DNA: TGCGCCAGCAACTCACGGACGACAGGGGGAACAGATGAGCAGTTCTTC; CDR3 protein: CASNSRTTGGTDEQFF
D gene: TRBD1; clone size: NA; CDR3 length: 14; V gene: TRBV7-3; J gene: TRBJ2-1; CDR3 DNA: TGTGCCAGCAGCCACGGGACAGGGGGCGATGAGCAGTTCTTC; CDR3 protein: CASSHGTGGDEQFF
D gene: TRBD2; clone size: NA; CDR3 length: 15; V gene: TRBV27; J gene: TRBJ2-2; CDR3 DNA: TGTGCCAGCAGCCCTCTAGCGGGCTACACCGGGGAGCTGTTTTTT; CDR3 protein: CASSPLAGYTGELFF
D gene: NA; clone size: NA; CDR3 length: 11; V gene: TRBV27; J gene: TRBJ2-7; CDR3 DNA: TGTGCCAGCAGTTCAGCTTCCGAGCAGTACTTC; CDR3 protein: CASSSASEQYF
D gene: NA; clone size: NA; CDR3 length: 14; V gene: TRBV7-9; J gene: TRBJ2-5; CDR3 DNA: TGTGCCAGCAGCTTTAGGACAGCCGAGAGTCCCCAGTACTTC; CDR3 protein: CASSFRTAESPQYF
D gene: NA; clone size: NA; CDR3 length: 14; V gene: TRBV7-9; J gene: TRBJ1-1; CDR3 DNA: TGTGCCAGCAGCCACGGACAGACGAACACTGAAGCTTTCTTT; CDR3 protein: CASSHGQTNTEAFF
D gene: NA; clone size: NA; CDR3 length: 11; V gene: TRBV20-1; J gene: TRBJ1-2; CDR3 DNA: TGCAGTGCTCATTGGGGGAACGGCTACACCTTC; CDR3 protein: CSAHWGNGYTF